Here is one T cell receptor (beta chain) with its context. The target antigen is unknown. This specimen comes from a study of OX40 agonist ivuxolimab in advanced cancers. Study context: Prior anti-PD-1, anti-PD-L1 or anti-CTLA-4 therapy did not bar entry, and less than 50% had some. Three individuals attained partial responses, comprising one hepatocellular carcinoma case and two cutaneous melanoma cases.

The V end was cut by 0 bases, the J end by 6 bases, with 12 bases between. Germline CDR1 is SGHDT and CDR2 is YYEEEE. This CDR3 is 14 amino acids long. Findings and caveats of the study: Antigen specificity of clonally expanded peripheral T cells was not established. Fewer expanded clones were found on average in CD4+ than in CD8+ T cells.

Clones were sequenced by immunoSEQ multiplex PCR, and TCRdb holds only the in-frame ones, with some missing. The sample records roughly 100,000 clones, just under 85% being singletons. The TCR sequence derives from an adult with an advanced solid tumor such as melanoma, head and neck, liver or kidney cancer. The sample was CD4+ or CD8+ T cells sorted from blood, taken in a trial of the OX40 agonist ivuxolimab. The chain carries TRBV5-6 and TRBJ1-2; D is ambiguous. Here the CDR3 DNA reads TGTGCCAGCAGCTTGGGTTACGGTAGTGATGGCTACACCTTC. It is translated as CASSLGYGSDGYTF.